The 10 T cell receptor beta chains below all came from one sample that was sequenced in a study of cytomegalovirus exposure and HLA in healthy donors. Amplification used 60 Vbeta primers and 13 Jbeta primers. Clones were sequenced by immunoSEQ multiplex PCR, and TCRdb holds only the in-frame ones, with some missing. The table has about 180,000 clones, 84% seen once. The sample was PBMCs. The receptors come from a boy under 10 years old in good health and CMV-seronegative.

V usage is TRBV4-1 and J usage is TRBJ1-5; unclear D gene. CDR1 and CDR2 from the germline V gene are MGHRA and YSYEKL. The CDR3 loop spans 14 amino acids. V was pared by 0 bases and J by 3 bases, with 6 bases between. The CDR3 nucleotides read TGCGCCAGCAGCCAAGACTCCCTCAATCAGCCCCAGCATTTT. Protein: CASSQDSLNQPQHF.

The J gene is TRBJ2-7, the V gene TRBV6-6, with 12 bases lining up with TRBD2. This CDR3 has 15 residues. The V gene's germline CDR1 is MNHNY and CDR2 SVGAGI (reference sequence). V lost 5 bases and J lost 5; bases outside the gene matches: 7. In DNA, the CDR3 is TGTGCCAGCAGTAAGACTAGCGGGAGATCCCACGAGCAGTACTTC. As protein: CASSKTSGRSHEQYF.

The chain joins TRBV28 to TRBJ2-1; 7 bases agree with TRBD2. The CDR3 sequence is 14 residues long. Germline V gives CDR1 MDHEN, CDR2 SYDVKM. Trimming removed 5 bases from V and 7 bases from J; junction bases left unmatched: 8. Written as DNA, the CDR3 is TGTGCCAGCAGTGTGGGCGGGAGTGGTAATGAGCAGTTCTTC. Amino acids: CASSVGGSGNEQFF. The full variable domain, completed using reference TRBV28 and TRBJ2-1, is DVKVTQSSRYLVKRTGEKVFLECVQDMDHENMFWYRQDPGLGLRLIYFSYDVKMKEKGDIPEGYSVSREKKERFSLILESASTNQTSMYLCASSVGGSGNEQFFGPGTRLTVL.

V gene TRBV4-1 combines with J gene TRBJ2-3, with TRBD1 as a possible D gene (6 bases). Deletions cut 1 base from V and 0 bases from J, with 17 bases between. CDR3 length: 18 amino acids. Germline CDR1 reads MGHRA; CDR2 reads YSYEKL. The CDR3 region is CASSQGPRTVSSTDTQYF. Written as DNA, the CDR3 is TGCGCCAGCAGCCAAGGCCCCAGGACAGTTTCTAGCACAGATACGCAGTATTTT.

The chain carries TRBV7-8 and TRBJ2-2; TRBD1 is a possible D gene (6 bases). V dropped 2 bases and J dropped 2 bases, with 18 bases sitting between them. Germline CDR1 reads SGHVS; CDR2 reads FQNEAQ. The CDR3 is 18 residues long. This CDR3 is CASSLRSGTGQNTGELFF. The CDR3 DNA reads TGTGCCAGCAGCTTAAGATCAGGAACAGGGCAAAACACCGGGGAGCTGTTTTTT.

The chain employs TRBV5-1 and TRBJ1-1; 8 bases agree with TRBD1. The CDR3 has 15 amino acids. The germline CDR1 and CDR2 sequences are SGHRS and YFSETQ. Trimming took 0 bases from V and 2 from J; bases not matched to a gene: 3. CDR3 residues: CASSLGTGGNTEAFF. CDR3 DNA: TGCGCCAGCAGCTTGGGTACAGGGGGTAACACTGAAGCTTTCTTT.

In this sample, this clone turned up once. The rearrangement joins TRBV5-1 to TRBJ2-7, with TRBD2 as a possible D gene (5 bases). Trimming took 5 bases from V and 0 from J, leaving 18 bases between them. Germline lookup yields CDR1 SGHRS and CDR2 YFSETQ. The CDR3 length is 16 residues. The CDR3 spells CASRLTAGGSSYEQYF. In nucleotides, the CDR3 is TGCGCCAGCAGACTAACCGCGGGCGGATCCTCCTACGAGCAGTACTTC. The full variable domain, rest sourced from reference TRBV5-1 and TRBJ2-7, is KAGVTQTPRYLIKTRGQQVTLSCSPISGHRSVSWYQQTPGQGLQFLFEYFSETQRNKGNFPGRFSGRQFSNSRSEMNVSTLELGDSALYLCASRLTAGGSSYEQYFGPGTRLTVT.

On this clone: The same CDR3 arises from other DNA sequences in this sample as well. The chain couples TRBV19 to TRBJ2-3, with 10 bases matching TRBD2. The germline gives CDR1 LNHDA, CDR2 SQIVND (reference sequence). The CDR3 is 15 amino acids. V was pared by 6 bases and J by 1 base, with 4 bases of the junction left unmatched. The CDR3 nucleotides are TGTGCCAGTAGCCCGCTAGCGGGGGGCACAGATACGCAGTATTTT. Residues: CASSPLAGGTDTQYF.

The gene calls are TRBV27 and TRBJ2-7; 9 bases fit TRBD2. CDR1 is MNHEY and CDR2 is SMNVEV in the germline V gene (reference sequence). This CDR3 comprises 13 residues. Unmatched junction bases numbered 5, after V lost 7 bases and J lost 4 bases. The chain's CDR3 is CASIGTSSYEQYF. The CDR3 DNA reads TGTGCCAGCATCGGGACTAGCAGTTACGAGCAGTACTTC.

CDR3 sequence: CAISESIGVDYGYTF. The DNA of the CDR3 is TGTGCCATCAGTGAGTCCATCGGGGTCGACTATGGCTACACCTTC. V is TRBV10-3 and J is TRBJ1-2; D gene unclear. Germline V CDR1 and CDR2: ENHRY, SYGVKD. The ends were cut back, 0 bases at V and 3 bases at J, with 11 bases in the middle. This CDR3 comprises 15 residues.